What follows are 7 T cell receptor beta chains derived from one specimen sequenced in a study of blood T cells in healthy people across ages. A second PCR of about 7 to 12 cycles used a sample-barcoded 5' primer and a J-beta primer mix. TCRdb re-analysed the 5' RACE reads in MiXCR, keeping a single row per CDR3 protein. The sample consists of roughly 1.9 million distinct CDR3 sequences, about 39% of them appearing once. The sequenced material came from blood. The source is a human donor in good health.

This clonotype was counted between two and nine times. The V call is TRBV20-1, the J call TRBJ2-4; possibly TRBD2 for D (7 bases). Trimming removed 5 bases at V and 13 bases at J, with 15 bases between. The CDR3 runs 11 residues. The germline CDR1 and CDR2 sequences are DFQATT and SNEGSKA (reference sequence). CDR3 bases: TGCAGTGCTGCAGGGGCGGGGGAGCAGTACTTC. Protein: CSAAGAGEQYF.

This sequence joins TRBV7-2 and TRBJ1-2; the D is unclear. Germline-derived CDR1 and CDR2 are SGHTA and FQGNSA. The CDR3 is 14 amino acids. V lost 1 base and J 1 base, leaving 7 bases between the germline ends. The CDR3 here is CASSLGILNYGYTF. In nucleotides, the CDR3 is TGTGCCAGCAGCTTAGGTATCCTTAACTATGGCTACACCTTC.

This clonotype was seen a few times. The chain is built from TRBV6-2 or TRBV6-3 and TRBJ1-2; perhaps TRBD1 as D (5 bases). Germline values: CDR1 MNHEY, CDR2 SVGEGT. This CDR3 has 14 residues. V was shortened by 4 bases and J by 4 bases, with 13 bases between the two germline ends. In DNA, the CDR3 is TGTGCCAGCAGTTTCACCGGGACGGTCTATGGCTACACCTTC. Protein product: CASSFTGTVYGYTF.

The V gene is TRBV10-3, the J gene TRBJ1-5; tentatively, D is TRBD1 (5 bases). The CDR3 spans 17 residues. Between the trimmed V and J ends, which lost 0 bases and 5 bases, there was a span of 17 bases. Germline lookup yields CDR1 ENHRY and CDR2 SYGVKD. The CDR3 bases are TGTGCCATCAGTGAGTCGACGGTGGGTCAGGGTCATCAGCCCCAGCATTTT. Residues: CAISESTVGQGHQPQHF.

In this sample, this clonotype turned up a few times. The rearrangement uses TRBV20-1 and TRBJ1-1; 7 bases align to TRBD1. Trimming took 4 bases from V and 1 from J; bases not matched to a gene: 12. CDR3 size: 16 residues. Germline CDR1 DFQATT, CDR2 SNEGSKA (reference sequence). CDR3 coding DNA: TGCAGTGCTATCGGCCCCAACAGGGGTGGGAACACTGAAGCTTTCTTT. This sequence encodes CSAIGPNRGGNTEAFF.

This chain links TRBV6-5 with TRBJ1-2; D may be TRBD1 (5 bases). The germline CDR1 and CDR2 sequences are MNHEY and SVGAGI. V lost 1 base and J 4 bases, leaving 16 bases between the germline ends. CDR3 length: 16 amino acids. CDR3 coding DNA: TGTGCCAGCAGTTACTTCTCGGGGGAGCGTGCCTATGGCTACACCTTC. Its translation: CASSYFSGERAYGYTF.

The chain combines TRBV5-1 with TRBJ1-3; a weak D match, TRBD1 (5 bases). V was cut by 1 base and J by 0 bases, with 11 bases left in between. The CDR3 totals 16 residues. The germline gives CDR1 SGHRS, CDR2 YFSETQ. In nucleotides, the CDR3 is TGCGCCAGCAGCTTGTGGGGGGATCACTCTGGAAACACCATATATTTT. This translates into CASSLWGDHSGNTIYF.